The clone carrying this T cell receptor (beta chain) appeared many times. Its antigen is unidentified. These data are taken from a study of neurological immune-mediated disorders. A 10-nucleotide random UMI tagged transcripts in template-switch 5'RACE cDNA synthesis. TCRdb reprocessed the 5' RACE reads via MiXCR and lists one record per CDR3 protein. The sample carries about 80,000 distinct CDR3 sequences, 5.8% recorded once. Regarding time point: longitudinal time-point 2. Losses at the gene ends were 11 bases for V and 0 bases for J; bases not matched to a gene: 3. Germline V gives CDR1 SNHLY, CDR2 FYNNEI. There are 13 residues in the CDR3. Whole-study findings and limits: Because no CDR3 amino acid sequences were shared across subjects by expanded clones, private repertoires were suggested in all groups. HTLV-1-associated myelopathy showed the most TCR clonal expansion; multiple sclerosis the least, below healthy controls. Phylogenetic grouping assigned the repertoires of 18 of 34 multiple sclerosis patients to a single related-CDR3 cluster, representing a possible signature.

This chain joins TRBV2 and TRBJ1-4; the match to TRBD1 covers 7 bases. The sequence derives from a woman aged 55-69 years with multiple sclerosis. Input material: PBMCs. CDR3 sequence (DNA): TGTGCCTCACAGGGGTCAACTAATGAAAAACTGTTTTTT. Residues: CASQGSTNEKLFF.